This TCR beta chain was identified during a study of Ad26.COV2.S vaccination and SARS-CoV-2 variants. Treatment in this sample: around 19 received Ad26.COV2.S at low or high dose, single or two shots; five or six received placebo; per-sample allocation not given. Vaccine and placebo recipients were sampled on day 63 after the first injection. Vaccination employed an Ad26 vector expressing the Wuhan-strain SARS-CoV-2 spike. Data came from immunoSEQ multiplex PCR; TCRdb stores just in-frame clones and leaves some out. The sample records about 480,000 clones, approximately 90% being singletons. The germline CDR1 and CDR2 sequences are MNHEY and SVGAGI. The CDR3 runs to 14 residues. Trimming at V came to 10 bases and at J to 4 bases, leaving 9 bases not matched to a gene.

The material sequenced was peripheral blood, taken in a trial of Ad26.COV2.S vaccine versus placebo. The rearrangement uses TRBV6-5 and TRBJ2-2; 7 nucleotides align to TRBD1. The TCR sequence derives from a person aged 18-60 years who received the Ad26.COV2.S COVID-19 vaccine or a placebo. The CDR3 region has the DNA TGTGCCACCGCAGGGGGTGGGGGCACCGGGGAGCTGTTTTTT. Residues: CATAGGGGTGELFF.